The entry below gives a single TCR beta chain sequence along with its context. Its antigen is unknown. TCRdb reprocessed the 5' RACE reads via MiXCR and lists one record per CDR3 protein. The table lists 700,000 to 850,000 distinct CDR3 sequences, around 11% of them singletons. These data belong to a study of CD8 T cells in ankylosing spondylitis. Overall study results and limits: Clones linked with disease were CD8+ and fairly uncommon in the peripheral blood. Among TCR beta sequences, a motif of eight highly homologous variants appeared characteristic of ankylosing spondylitis blood. Both synovial fluid and blood in reactive arthritis had previously been reported to carry some motif variants.

The CDR3 is 20 residues long. Germline trimming cut 1 base from V and 4 bases from J; bases unmatched to any gene: 10. Per germline, CDR1 MNHEY and CDR2 SVGEGT. Input material: blood, either unsorted or a sorted T cell fraction (not recorded which). This rearrangement joins TRBV6-2 or TRBV6-3 to TRBJ2-1, with 16 bases aligning to TRBD2. This sequence originates from a male donor with ankylosing spondylitis. The CDR3 loop is CASSYFPGLAGGPNYNEQFF. The CDR3 DNA reads TGTGCCAGCAGTTACTTCCCGGGACTAGCGGGAGGGCCGAATTACAATGAGCAGTTCTTC.